This TCR beta chain derives from a study of sequential checkpoint blockade in melanoma. Study at large: Randomization was 1:1 between first-line nivolumab→ipilimumab and ipilimumab→nivolumab. After both sequences, patients received maintenance nivolumab.

Treatment denoted: randomized to nivolumab then ipilimumab (arm A) or the reverse (arm B). Patients had received no earlier DNA-damaging chemotherapy. Sorted cells were live CD3+CD8+, lacking CD19 and CD56, from PBMCs. J was trimmed by 8 bases and V by 4 bases; bases with no gene match: 8. Germline V CDR1 and CDR2: SGHRS, YFSETQ. CDR3 length equals 14 residues. Profiling relied on immunoSEQ multiplex PCR, and the TCRdb table lists in-frame clones only, not all of them. Among 15,000 to 20,000 clones listed, approximately 74% were seen once. The rearrangement joins TRBV5-1 to TRBJ1-4, with 7 bases fitting TRBD1. The sample consisted of CD8+ T cells sorted from blood (inferred from file names), taken from a patient given nivolumab and ipilimumab in sequence. This clonotype originated in a human donor with melanoma. The CDR3 nucleotides read TGCGCCAGCAGCCTAGGGGGCGCGTTCGAAAAACTGTTTTTT. Protein product: CASSLGGAFEKLFF. Combining the CDR3 with reference TRBV5-1 and TRBJ1-4 gives the whole variable domain KAGVTQTPRYLIKTRGQQVTLSCSPISGHRSVSWYQQTPGQGLQFLFEYFSETQRNKGNFPGRFSGRQFSNSRSEMNVSTLELGDSALYLCASSLGGAFEKLFFGSGTQLSVL.